Following are 18 T cell receptor beta chains from one sample sequenced in a study of cytomegalovirus exposure and HLA in healthy donors. TCRdb keeps only in-frame clones here, not all; method: immunoSEQ multiplex PCR. The sample contains fewer than 200,000 clones, 91% of which appear only once. Sequencing input: PBMCs. All receptors derive from a young woman in good health and CMV-seropositive.

V and J are TRBV27 and TRBJ2-1, with D possibly TRBD1 on 5 matching bases. The ends were cut back, 2 bases at V and 4 bases at J, with 15 bases in the middle. Germline lookup yields CDR1 MNHEY and CDR2 SMNVEV (reference sequence). The CDR3 has 16 amino acids. This CDR3 is CASSLTKGSLYNEQFF. The CDR3 nucleotides read TGTGCCAGCAGTTTAACAAAGGGGTCTCTTTACAATGAGCAGTTCTTC.

This clone has just one count. The chain has TRBV7-9 and TRBJ1-1, with 8 bases fitting TRBD1. The CDR3 totals 19 residues. V was pared by 2 bases and J by 6 bases, with 20 bases of the junction left unmatched. Germline V lookup: CDR1 SEHNR, CDR2 FQNEAQ (reference sequence). CDR3 nucleotides: TGTGCCAGCAGCTTACCCCCGGACAGGGAGGGAGTTGGGACCCCTGAAGCTTTCTTT. It is translated as CASSLPPDREGVGTPEAFF. Variable domain in full (rest from reference TRBV7-9 and TRBJ1-1): DTGVSQNPRHKITKRGQNVTFRCDPISEHNRLYWYRQTLGQGPEFLTYFQNEAQLEKSRLLSDRFSAERPKGSFSTLEIQRTEQGDSAMYLCASSLPPDREGVGTPEAFFGQGTRLTVV.

The chain employs TRBV4-2 and TRBJ2-1, with 9 bases matching TRBD2. CDR1 and CDR2 from the germline V gene are LGHNA and YNFKEQ. Trimming at V came to 4 bases and at J to 6 bases, leaving 13 bases not matched to a gene. The CDR3 is 17 residues long. In DNA form, the CDR3 reads TGTGCCAGCAGCCCCACCTGGGGTGCGGGGGGGCTCAATGAGCAGTTCTTC. It yields the protein CASSPTWGAGGLNEQFF.

The chain recombines TRBV5-8 with TRBJ1-5, with D unresolved. CDR3 length: 13 residues. Deletions cut 2 bases from V and 7 bases from J, with 10 bases between. Germline V gene data show CDR1 as SGHTS and CDR2 as YDEGEE. CDR3 sequence (DNA): TGTGCCAGCAGCTTTCGCTGGCTCCAGCCCCAGCATTTT. Protein product: CASSFRWLQPQHF.

This clone was recorded once. The V call is TRBV19, the J call TRBJ2-7; 9 bases match TRBD1. The CDR3 is 14 amino acids. J lost 9 bases, V lost 4 bases, and 10 bases had no gene match. Germline values: CDR1 LNHDA, CDR2 SQIVND (reference sequence). The DNA of the CDR3 is TGTGCCAGTAGTACATCCGGGACAGGGACTCGGCAGTACTTC. This translates into CASSTSGTGTRQYF.

The chain couples TRBV27 to TRBJ2-4; 9 nucleotides agree with TRBD2. J lost 7 bases, V lost 4 bases, and 5 bases had no gene match. The CDR3 is 14 residues long. CDR1 and CDR2 (germline): MNHEY, SMNVEV (reference sequence). CDR3 residues: CASSSQAGGNIQYF. CDR3 nucleotides: TGTGCCAGCAGTTCTCAAGCGGGGGGTAACATTCAGTACTTC.

This clone was seen a single time. V usage is TRBV4-1 and J usage is TRBJ2-1; the match to TRBD2 covers 7 bases. The CDR3 loop spans 17 amino acids. V shed 1 base and J 3 bases; nucleotides not matched to a gene: 9. Germline V lookup: CDR1 MGHRA, CDR2 YSYEKL. The CDR3 region has the DNA TGCGCCAGCAGCCAAGGGACTGGGCGGGAGAGCTACAATGAGCAGTTCTTC. Protein: CASSQGTGRESYNEQFF.

This clone was seen once. The chain joins TRBV10-2 to TRBJ2-3; 8 bases are shared with TRBD2. This CDR3 has 15 residues. The J segment lost 0 bases and the V segment lost 2 bases, leaving 1 base of the junction unmatched. Germline CDR1 is WSHSY and CDR2 is SAAADI. The CDR3 sequence: CASSEAGGSTDTQYF. The CDR3 nucleotides read TGCGCCAGCAGTGAGGCGGGGGGAAGCACAGATACGCAGTATTTT.

The gene calls are TRBV5-1 and TRBJ2-7, with a weak D call TRBD1 (6 bases). V was trimmed by 1 base and J by 7 bases, leaving 12 bases between them. Germline-derived CDR1 and CDR2 are SGHRS and YFSETQ. The CDR3 length is 13 residues. CDR3 coding DNA: TGCGCCAGCAGCTTGACGGTTCAGGGGGAGCAGTACTTC. Its translation is CASSLTVQGEQYF. The variable domain in full, with the rest retrieved from reference TRBV5-1 and TRBJ2-7, is KAGVTQTPRYLIKTRGQQVTLSCSPISGHRSVSWYQQTPGQGLQFLFEYFSETQRNKGNFPGRFSGRQFSNSRSEMNVSTLELGDSALYLCASSLTVQGEQYFGPGTRLTVT.

The genes are TRBV18 and TRBJ2-5; 11 bases agree with TRBD2. Trimming cost V 2 bases and J 2 bases; bases outside gene matches: 10. Per the germline V gene, CDR1 is KGHSH and CDR2 is LQKENI. CDR3 length: 18 residues. The CDR3 bases are TGTGCCAGCTCACCAACACTAGCGGGAGTTATGCGTCAAGAGACCCAGTACTTC. Residues: CASSPTLAGVMRQETQYF.

CDR3 coding DNA: TGTGCCAGCAGTTATGGGCAGGGGGGCTCCTACGAGCAGTACTTC. This translates into CASSYGQGGSYEQYF. This chain joins TRBV6-5 and TRBJ2-7; the D gene is possibly TRBD1 (7 bases). V was trimmed by 3 bases and J by 0 bases, leaving 12 bases between them. Germline V CDR1 and CDR2: MNHEY, SVGAGI. The CDR3 has 15 residues.

This chain links TRBV30 with TRBJ1-1; D not resolved. CDR1 GTSNPN and CDR2 SVGIG come from the germline V gene (reference sequence). The CDR3 consists of 14 residues. Trimming took 5 bases from V and 2 from J, leaving 15 bases between them. The chain's CDR3 is CAWRRGQTNTEAFF. CDR3 coding DNA: TGTGCCTGGCGCCGCGGGCAAACAAACACTGAAGCTTTCTTT.

This chain uses TRBV9 with TRBJ1-1, with D possibly matching TRBD1 (5 bases). This CDR3 is built from 15 residues. Between the trimmed V and J ends, which lost 0 bases and 3 bases, there was a span of 12 bases. Per germline, CDR1 SGDLS and CDR2 YYNGEE. CDR3 sequence reads: CASSVAGEEDTEAFF. CDR3 DNA sequence: TGTGCCAGCAGCGTAGCGGGGGAAGAGGACACTGAAGCTTTCTTT.

The chain combines TRBV14 with TRBJ2-7, with 10 bases aligning to TRBD2. The junction had 3 bases not matched to a gene; V was cut back by 4 bases and J by 3 bases. Germline CDR1 is SGHDN and CDR2 is FVKESK. This CDR3 has 14 amino acids. The CDR3 coding sequence is TGTGCCAGCAGCCCACTAGCGGGGAACTACGAGCAGTACTTC. Its protein product is CASSPLAGNYEQYF.

V gene TRBV10-2 combines with J gene TRBJ1-5; 8 nucleotides line up with TRBD1. J was trimmed by 1 base and V by 2 bases; bases with no gene match: 7. From germline, CDR1 is WSHSY and CDR2 SAAADI. This CDR3 is built from 17 residues. The CDR3 region has the DNA TGCGCCAGCAGTGAGACCCGACAGGGGAAAAGCAATCAGCCCCAGCATTTT. Protein sequence: CASSETRQGKSNQPQHF.

This clone was seen only once. V and J are TRBV27 and TRBJ2-7; D is perhaps TRBD2 (6 bases). Trimming left V 4 bases short and J 0 bases short, with 16 bases between. Germline V gene lookup returns CDR1 MNHEY and CDR2 SMNVEV (reference sequence). This CDR3 has 16 residues. CDR3 DNA: TGTGCCAGCAGTTCCCTTCGGGGGTCCCCCTCCTACGAGCAGTACTTC. This gives the protein CASSSLRGSPSYEQYF.

The V and J genes are TRBV9 and TRBJ1-2; D gene ambiguous. The CDR3 is 15 amino acids. The germline V gene encodes CDR1 SGDLS and CDR2 YYNGEE. The ends were cut back, 3 bases at V and 3 bases at J, with 15 bases in the middle. CDR3 DNA sequence: TGTGCCAGCAGCGGATACAGATCCGCCGACTATGGCTACACCTTC. Its protein is CASSGYRSADYGYTF.

The CDR3 sequence: CASSFFGGGRDYEQYF. The CDR3 coding sequence is TGTGCCAGCAGCTTTTTTGGGGGGGGACGTGACTACGAGCAGTACTTC. V usage is TRBV11-2 and J usage is TRBJ2-7, with 7 bases fitting TRBD2. The CDR3 is 16 residues long. After removal of 3 bases from V and 3 bases from J, the junction contained 11 bases not matched to a gene. Germline V gene lookup returns CDR1 SGHAT and CDR2 FQNNGV.